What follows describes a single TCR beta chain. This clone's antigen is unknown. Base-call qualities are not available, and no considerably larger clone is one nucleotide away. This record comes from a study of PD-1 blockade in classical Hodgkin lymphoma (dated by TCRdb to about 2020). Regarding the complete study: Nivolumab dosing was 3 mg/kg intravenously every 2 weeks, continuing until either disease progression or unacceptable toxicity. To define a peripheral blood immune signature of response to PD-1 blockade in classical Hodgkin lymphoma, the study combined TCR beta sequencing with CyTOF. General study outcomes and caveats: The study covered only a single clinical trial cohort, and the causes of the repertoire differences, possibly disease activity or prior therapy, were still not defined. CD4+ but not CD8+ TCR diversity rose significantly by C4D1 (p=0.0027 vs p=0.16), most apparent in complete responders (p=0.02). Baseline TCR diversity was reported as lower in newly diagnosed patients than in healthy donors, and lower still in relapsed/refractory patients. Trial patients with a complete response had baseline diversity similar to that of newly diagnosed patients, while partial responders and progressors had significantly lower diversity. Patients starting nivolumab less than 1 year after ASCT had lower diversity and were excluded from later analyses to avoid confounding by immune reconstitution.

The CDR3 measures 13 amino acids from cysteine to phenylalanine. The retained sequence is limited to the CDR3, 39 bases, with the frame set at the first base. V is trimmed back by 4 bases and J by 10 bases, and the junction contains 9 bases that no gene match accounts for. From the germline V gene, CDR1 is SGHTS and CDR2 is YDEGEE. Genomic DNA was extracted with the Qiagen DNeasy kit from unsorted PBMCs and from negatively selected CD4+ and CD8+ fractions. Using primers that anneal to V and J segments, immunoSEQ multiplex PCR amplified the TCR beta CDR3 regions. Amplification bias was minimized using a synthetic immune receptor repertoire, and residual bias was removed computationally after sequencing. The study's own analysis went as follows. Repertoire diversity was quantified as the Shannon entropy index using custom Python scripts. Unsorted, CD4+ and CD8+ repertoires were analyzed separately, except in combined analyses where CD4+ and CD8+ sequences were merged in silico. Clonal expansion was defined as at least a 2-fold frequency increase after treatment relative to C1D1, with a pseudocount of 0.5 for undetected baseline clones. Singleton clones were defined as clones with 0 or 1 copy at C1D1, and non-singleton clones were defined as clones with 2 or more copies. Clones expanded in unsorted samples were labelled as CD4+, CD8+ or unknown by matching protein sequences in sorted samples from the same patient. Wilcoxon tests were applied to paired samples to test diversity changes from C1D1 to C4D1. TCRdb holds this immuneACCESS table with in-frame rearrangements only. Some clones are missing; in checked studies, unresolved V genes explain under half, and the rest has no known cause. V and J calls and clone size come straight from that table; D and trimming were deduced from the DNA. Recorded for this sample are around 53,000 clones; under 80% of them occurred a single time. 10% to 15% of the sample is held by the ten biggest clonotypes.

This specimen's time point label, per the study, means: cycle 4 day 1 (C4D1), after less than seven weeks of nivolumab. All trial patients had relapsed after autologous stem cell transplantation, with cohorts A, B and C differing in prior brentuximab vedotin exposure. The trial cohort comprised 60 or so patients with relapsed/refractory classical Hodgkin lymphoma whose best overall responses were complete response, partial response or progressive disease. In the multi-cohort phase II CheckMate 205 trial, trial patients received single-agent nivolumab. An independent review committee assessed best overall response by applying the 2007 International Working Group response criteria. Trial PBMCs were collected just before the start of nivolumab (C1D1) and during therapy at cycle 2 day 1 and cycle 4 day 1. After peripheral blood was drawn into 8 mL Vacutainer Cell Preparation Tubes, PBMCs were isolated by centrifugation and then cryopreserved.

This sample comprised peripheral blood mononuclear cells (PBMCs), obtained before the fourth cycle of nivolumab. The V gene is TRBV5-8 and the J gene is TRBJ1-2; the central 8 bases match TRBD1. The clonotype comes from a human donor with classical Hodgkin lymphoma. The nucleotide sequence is TGTGCCAGCAGCGGGGAGGACAGGGTTTACTACACCTTC. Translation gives CASSGEDRVYYTF. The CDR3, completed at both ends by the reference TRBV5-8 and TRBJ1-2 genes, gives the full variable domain EAGVTQSPTHLIKTRGQQATLRCSPISGHTSVYWYQQALGLGLQFLLWYDEGEERNRGNFPPRFSGRQFPNYSSELNVNALELEDSALYLCASSGEDRVYYTFGSGTRLTVV.